The next 22 T cell receptor beta chains were all read from a single sample in a study of neurological immune-mediated disorders. TCRdb ran MiXCR on the 5' RACE reads and lists one entry per CDR3 protein. The sample has 90,000 to 100,000 distinct CDR3 sequences; roughly 4% are singletons. The sample was PBMCs. These receptors came from a woman aged 18-35 years with multiple sclerosis.

The table lists this clonotype with many counts. This chain joins TRBV6-5 and TRBJ1-3, with 9 positions matching TRBD1. This CDR3 spans 16 amino acids. Unmatched junction bases numbered 8, after V lost 5 bases and J lost 3 bases. CDR1 and CDR2 (germline): MNHEY, SVGAGI. The CDR3 bases are TGTGCCAGCAGTCCCCTACAGGGGGCGGTTGGAAACACCATATATTTT. It is translated as CASSPLQGAVGNTIYF.

The CDR3, as DNA: TGTGCCAGCAGCCAACTTGGCGAAAAACTGTTTTTT. Its translation: CASSQLGEKLFF. This chain connects TRBV4-2 to TRBJ1-4; D gene uncertain. V was shortened by 2 bases and J by 8 bases, with 6 bases between the two germline ends. The CDR3 is 12 amino acids. From germline, CDR1 is LGHNA and CDR2 YNFKEQ.

This clonotype was counted many times. J is TRBJ2-3 and V is TRBV7-9; D unresolved. V was clipped by 9 bases and J by 5 bases, with 6 bases between them. In germline, CDR1 is SEHNR, CDR2 FQNEAQ (reference sequence). This CDR3 has 10 residues. The CDR3 region is CASELDTQYF. CDR3 DNA sequence: TGTGCCAGTGAATTAGATACGCAGTATTTT.

This chain joins TRBV5-3 and TRBJ1-1, with D perhaps TRBD1 (5 bases). TRBV5-3 is labeled an ORF, and its function is uncertain. Trimming took 4 bases from V and 9 from J, leaving 16 bases between them. The CDR3 extends over 13 amino acids. This CDR3 reads CARSPRPKGKAFF. The CDR3 coding sequence is TGTGCCAGAAGCCCCCGTCCCAAGGGGAAAGCTTTCTTT.

This clonotype was seen ten or more times. V is TRBV15 and J is TRBJ1-1; D is possibly TRBD1 (6 bases). V lost 5 bases and J 1 base, leaving 17 bases between the germline ends. Looked up from germline, CDR1 is LNHNV and CDR2 is YYDKDF (reference sequence). CDR3 size: 16 residues. CDR3 bases: TGTGCCACCAGCCTCCCTCGGGGGGCGCGGAACACTGAAGCTTTCTTT. Its protein is CATSLPRGARNTEAFF. The entire variable domain, with the rest obtained from reference TRBV15 and TRBJ1-1, is as follows: DAMVIQNPRYQVTQFGKPVTLSCSQTLNHNVMYWYQQKSSQAPKLLFHYYDKDFNNEADTPDNFQSRRPNTSFCFLDIRSPGLGDTAMYLCATSLPRGARNTEAFFGQGTRLTVV.

This clonotype was counted many times. The V call is TRBV5-1, the J call TRBJ1-1; D is ambiguous. Trimming took 0 bases from V and 10 from J, leaving 13 bases between them. Per germline, CDR1 SGHRS and CDR2 YFSETQ. This CDR3 has 13 amino acids. The DNA for the CDR3 is TGCGCCAGCAGCTTGGCCAGTGACGGGGTAGCTTTCTTT. As protein: CASSLASDGVAFF.

At least ten counts were recorded for this clonotype. V usage is TRBV25-1 and J usage is TRBJ2-1, with TRBD2 matching 8 bases. The junction had 4 bases not matched to a gene; V was cut back by 0 bases and J by 9 bases. The CDR3 is 14 amino acids. Germline CDR1 is MGHDK and CDR2 is SYGVNS. The CDR3 loop reads CASSEYGLAGEQFF. The CDR3 nucleotides read TGTGCCAGCAGTGAATATGGACTAGCTGGTGAGCAGTTCTTC.

This clonotype showed up many times. The rearrangement links TRBV7-2 to TRBJ1-6; TRBD1 matches at 7 bases. Germline V gene lookup returns CDR1 SGHTA and CDR2 FQGNSA. V gave up 5 bases and J gave up 7 bases; unmatched junction bases: 5. There are 14 residues in the CDR3. The CDR3, as DNA: TGTGCCAGCAGCGCTCCGGGACAGAATTCACCCCTCCACTTT. Its protein is CASSAPGQNSPLHF.

This clonotype showed up many times. This sequence joins TRBV6-4 and TRBJ2-3; D is perhaps TRBD2 (6 bases). V was cut by 3 bases and J by 0 bases, with 10 bases left in between. This CDR3 has 15 residues. Germline CDR1 MRHNA, CDR2 SNTAGT. The CDR3 coding sequence is TGTGCCAGCAGTGATCAGCGGGCCAGCACAGATACGCAGTATTTT. It specifies CASSDQRASTDTQYF.

This clonotype was picked up many times. This chain joins TRBV29-1 and TRBJ2-1; D unresolved. This CDR3 is 12 amino acids long. Germline CDR1 reads SQVTM; CDR2 reads ANQGSEA. Trimming took off 3 bases at V and 8 bases at J, with 11 bases between the two ends. CDR3 sequence: CSVEKSRYEQFF. CDR3 DNA: TGCAGCGTTGAGAAGTCGCGATATGAGCAGTTCTTC.

At least ten counts were recorded for this clonotype. The V call is TRBV5-1, the J call TRBJ2-3, with D maybe TRBD1 (5 bases). This CDR3 is 14 amino acids long. Germline V lookup: CDR1 SGHRS, CDR2 YFSETQ. With 6 bases removed from V and 4 bases from J, the gap between germline ends came to 15 bases. The CDR3 nucleotides are TGCGCCAGCACCCCCAGGCAGGGATCAGATACGCAGTATTTT. Protein sequence: CASTPRQGSDTQYF. Variable domain in full (rest from reference TRBV5-1 and TRBJ2-3): KAGVTQTPRYLIKTRGQQVTLSCSPISGHRSVSWYQQTPGQGLQFLFEYFSETQRNKGNFPGRFSGRQFSNSRSEMNVSTLELGDSALYLCASTPRQGSDTQYFGPGTRLTVL.

This clonotype has a count of ten or more. V gene TRBV6-5 combines with J gene TRBJ2-6; 12 bases agree with TRBD1. The CDR3 has 18 residues. Losses at the gene ends were 4 bases for V and 4 bases for J; bases not matched to a gene: 8. CDR1 is MNHEY and CDR2 is SVGAGI in the germline V gene. CDR3 sequence reads: CASSSPGQGARGANVLTF. The DNA for the CDR3 is TGTGCCAGCAGTTCTCCGGGACAGGGGGCGCGGGGGGCCAACGTCCTGACTTTC.

This clonotype was seen ten or more times. This chain connects TRBV30 to TRBJ2-1; TRBD2 matches at 11 bases. The V gene's germline CDR1 is GTSNPN and CDR2 SVGIG (reference sequence). The CDR3 totals 15 residues. After removal of 3 bases from V and 3 bases from J, the junction contained 4 bases not matched to a gene. The DNA of the CDR3 is TGTGCCTGGAGATGGACTAGCGGGCTCTACAATGAGCAGTTCTTC. Protein product: CAWRWTSGLYNEQFF.

The rearrangement joins TRBV9 to TRBJ1-1, with D maybe TRBD1 (6 bases). V lost 2 bases and J lost 5, with 16 bases in between. Germline V CDR1 and CDR2: SGDLS, YYNGEE. The CDR3 contains 15 residues. This CDR3 reads CASSVGALQGTEAFF. The CDR3 nucleotides are TGTGCCAGCAGCGTGGGAGCCCTTCAGGGGACTGAAGCTTTCTTT.

This clonotype occurred many times. This sequence joins TRBV18 and TRBJ1-1, with a weak D call TRBD1 (5 bases). The germline V gene encodes CDR1 KGHSH and CDR2 LQKENI. The CDR3 consists of 13 residues. Trimming cost V 1 base and J 12 bases, with 15 bases left between them. The CDR3 nucleotides read TGTGCCAGCTCACCACTGGCGTGGGGGGACCCTTTCTTT. Translation: CASSPLAWGDPFF.

This clonotype was seen many times. V is TRBV12-3 or TRBV12-4 and J is TRBJ2-1, with 8 bases matching TRBD2. V gave up 6 bases and J gave up 4 bases; unmatched junction bases: 2. The CDR3 covers 13 residues. The CDR3 sequence is CASRPGGYNEQFF. CDR3 coding DNA: TGTGCCAGCAGACCGGGGGGGTACAATGAGCAGTTCTTC.

The table lists this clonotype with many counts. This chain links TRBV27 with TRBJ2-2, with 7 bases matching TRBD2. CDR1 is MNHEY and CDR2 is SMNVEV in the germline V gene (reference sequence). This CDR3 comprises 13 residues. Trimming took 3 bases from V and 9 from J; bases not matched to a gene: 4. CDR3 bases: TGTGCCAGCAGTTTCAACGGGAGGCGGGAGCTGTTTTTT. As protein: CASSFNGRRELFF.

Ten or more counts support this clonotype. The chain links TRBV7-9 to TRBJ2-3, with 9 positions matching TRBD2. V shed 1 base and J 7 bases; nucleotides not matched to a gene: 18. CDR3 size: 19 residues. Germline V gene lookup returns CDR1 SEHNR and CDR2 FQNEAQ (reference sequence). This CDR3 reads CASSLGQGTKGLAGNTQYF. The CDR3 coding sequence is TGTGCCAGCAGCTTAGGCCAGGGGACCAAGGGACTAGCTGGGAATACGCAGTATTTT. Combining the CDR3 with reference TRBV7-9 and TRBJ2-3 gives the whole variable domain DTGVSQNPRHKITKRGQNVTFRCDPISEHNRLYWYRQTLGQGPEFLTYFQNEAQLEKSRLLSDRFSAERPKGSFSTLEIQRTEQGDSAMYLCASSLGQGTKGLAGNTQYFGPGTRLTVL.

This clonotype was seen many times. The chain links TRBV7-9 to TRBJ2-7; 7 nucleotides agree with TRBD1. This CDR3 has 14 amino acids. Germline V gene sequence: CDR1 SEHNR, CDR2 FQNEAQ (reference sequence). The trim removed 2 bases at V and 2 bases at J, leaving 3 bases unmatched. CDR3 sequence (DNA): TGTGCCAGCAGCTTATTGGGACAGACCTACGAGCAGTACTTC. Its protein is CASSLLGQTYEQYF.

This clonotype was picked up many times. The J gene is TRBJ1-5, the V gene TRBV20-1; D is perhaps TRBD1 (5 bases). Trimming pared 0 bases from V and 9 bases from J, leaving 18 bases between. This CDR3 is 15 amino acids long. CDR1 and CDR2 from the germline V gene are DFQATT and SNEGSKA (reference sequence). Here the CDR3 reads CSARDGGRGHGPQHF. The DNA for the CDR3 is TGCAGTGCTAGAGATGGGGGTCGTGGTCATGGGCCCCAGCATTTT.

This clonotype appeared many times. This chain connects TRBV20-1 to TRBJ2-7; 9 bases line up with TRBD2. The CDR3 has 15 amino acids. In germline, CDR1 is DFQATT, CDR2 SNEGSKA (reference sequence). J was trimmed by 1 base and V by 5 bases; bases with no gene match: 9. The CDR3 DNA sequence: TGCAGTGCTTTCCTAGCGGGGAGCGAATCCTACGAGCAGTACTTC. Its protein product is CSAFLAGSESYEQYF.

This clonotype was counted between two and nine times. The V call is TRBV4-1, the J call TRBJ1-2, with 7 positions matching TRBD1. V gave up 6 bases and J gave up 9 bases; unmatched junction bases: 7. The germline V gene encodes CDR1 MGHRA and CDR2 YSYEKL. This CDR3 region has 12 residues. CDR3 DNA sequence: TGCGCCAGCAGTTTCGACAGGGTGAGCTACACCTTC. This codes for CASSFDRVSYTF.